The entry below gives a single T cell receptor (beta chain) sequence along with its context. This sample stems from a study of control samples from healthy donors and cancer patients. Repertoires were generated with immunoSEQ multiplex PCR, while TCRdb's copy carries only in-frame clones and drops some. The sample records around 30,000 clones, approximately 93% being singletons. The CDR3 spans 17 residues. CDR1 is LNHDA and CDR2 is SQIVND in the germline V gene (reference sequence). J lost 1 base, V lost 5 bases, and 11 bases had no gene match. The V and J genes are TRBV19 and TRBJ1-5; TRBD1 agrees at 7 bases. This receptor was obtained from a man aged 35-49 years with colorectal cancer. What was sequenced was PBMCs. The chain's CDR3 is CASSLLTGEGSNQPQHF. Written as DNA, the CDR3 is TGTGCCAGTAGTCTCTTAACAGGGGAAGGAAGCAATCAGCCCCAGCATTTT.